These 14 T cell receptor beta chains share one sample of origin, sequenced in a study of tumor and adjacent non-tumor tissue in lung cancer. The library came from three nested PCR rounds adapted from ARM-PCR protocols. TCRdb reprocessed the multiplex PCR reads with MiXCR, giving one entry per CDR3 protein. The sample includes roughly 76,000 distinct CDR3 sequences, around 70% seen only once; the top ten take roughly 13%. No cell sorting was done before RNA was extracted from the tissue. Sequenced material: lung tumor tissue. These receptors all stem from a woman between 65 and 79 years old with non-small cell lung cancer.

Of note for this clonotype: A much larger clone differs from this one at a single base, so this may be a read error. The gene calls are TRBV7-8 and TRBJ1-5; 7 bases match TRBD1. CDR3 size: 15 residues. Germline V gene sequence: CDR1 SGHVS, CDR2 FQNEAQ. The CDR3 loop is CARSLQGYSNQPQHF. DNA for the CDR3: TGTGCCAGAAGCTTACAGGGGTATAGCAATCAGCCCCAGCATTTT. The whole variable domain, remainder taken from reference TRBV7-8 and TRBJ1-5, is GAGVSQSPRYKVAKRGQDVALRCDPISGHVSLFWYQQALGQGPEFLTYFQNEAQLDKSGLPSDRFFAERPEGSVSTLKIQRTQQEDSAVYLCARSLQGYSNQPQHFGDGTRLSIL.

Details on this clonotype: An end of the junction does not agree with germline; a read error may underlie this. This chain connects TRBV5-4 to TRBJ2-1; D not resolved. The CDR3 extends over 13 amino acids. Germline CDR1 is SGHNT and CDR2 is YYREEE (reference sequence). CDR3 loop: CVSSLVGSNDQFF. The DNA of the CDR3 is TGTGTCAGCAGCTTGGTTGGTAGCAATGACCAGTTCTTC.

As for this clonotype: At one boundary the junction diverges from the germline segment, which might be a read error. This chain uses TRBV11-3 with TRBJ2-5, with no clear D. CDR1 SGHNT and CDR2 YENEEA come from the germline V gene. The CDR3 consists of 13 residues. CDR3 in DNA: TGTGCCAGCAGTTTAGTAGGTCTGGAGACCCAGTACTTC. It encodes CASSLVGLETQYF.

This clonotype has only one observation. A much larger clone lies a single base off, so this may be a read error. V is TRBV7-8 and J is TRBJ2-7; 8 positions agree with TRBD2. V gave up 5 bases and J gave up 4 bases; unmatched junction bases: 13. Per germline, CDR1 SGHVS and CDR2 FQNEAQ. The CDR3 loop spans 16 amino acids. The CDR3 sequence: CASSPLSPGGNYEQYF. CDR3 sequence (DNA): TGTGCCAGCAGCCCCCTGTCGCCGGGAGGGAATTACGAGCAGTACTTC.

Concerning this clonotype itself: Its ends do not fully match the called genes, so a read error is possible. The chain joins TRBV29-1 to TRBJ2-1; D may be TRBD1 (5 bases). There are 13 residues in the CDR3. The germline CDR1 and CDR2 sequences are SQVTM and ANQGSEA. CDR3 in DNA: TGCCGCGTAAAATGGCAGGGTATAAATGAGCAGTTCTTC. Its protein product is CRVKWQGINEQFF.

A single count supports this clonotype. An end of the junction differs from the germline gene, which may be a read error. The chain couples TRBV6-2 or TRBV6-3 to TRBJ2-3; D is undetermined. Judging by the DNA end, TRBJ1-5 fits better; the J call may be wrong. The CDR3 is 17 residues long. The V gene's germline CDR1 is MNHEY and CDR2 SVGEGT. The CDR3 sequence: CAISYSVAGVRTDTQHF. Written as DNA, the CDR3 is TGTGCCATCAGTTACTCGGTGGCGGGAGTTCGCACAGATACGCAGCATTTT.

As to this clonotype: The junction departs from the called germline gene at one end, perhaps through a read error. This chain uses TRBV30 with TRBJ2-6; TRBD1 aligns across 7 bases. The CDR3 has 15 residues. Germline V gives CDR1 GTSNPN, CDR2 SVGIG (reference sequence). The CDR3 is CVWSGTVAGANVLTF. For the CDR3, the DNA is TGTGTCTGGAGTGGGACAGTAGCTGGGGCCAACGTCCTGACTTTC.

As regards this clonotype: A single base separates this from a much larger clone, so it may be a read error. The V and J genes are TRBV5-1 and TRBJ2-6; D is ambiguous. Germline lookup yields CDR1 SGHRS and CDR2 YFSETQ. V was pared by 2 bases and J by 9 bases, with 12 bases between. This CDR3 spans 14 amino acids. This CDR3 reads CASSFQANLNVLTF. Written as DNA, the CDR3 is TGCGCCAGCAGCTTCCAGGCCAATCTCAACGTCCTGACTTTC.

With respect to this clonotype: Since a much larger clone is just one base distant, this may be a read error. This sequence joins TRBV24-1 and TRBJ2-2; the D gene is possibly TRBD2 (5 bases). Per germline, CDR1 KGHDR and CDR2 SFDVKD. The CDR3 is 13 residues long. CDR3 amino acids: CATGAPNTGEPFF. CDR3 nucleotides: TGTGCCACTGGCGCACCGAACACCGGGGAGCCGTTTTTT.

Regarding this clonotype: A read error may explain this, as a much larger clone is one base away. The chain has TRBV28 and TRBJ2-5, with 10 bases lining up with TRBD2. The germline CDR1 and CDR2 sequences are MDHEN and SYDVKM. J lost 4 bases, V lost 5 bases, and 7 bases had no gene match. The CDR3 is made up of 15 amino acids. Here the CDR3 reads CASSVFSGRSETQYF. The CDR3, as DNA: TGTGCCAGCAGTGTCTTTAGCGGGAGGTCAGAGACCCAGTACTTC.

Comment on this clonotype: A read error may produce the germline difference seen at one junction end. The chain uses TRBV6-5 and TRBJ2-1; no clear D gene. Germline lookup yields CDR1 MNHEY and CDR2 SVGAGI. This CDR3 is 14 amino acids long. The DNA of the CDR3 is TGTGCCAGCAGTTACATCACGTCGGGCAATGAGCAGTTCTTT. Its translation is CASSYITSGNEQFF.

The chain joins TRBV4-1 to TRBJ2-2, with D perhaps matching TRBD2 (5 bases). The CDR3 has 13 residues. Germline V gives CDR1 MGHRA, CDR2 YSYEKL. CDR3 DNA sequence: TGCGCGACTGGGAGTGGTCAAACCGGGGAGCTGTTTTTT. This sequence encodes CATGSGQTGELFF.

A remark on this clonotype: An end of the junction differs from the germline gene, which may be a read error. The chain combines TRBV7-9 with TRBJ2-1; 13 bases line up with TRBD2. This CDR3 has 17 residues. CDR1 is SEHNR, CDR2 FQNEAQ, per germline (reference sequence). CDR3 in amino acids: CASSSYGTSGVYNEQFF. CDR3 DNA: TGTGCCAGCAGCTCCTACGGGACTAGCGGGGTTTACAATGAACAGTTCTTC.

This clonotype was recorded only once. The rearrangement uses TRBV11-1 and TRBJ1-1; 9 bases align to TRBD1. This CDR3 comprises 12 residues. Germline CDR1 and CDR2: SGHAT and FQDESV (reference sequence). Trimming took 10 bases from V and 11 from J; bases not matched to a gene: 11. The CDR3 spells CANGLGDRAAFF. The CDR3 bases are TGTGCCAACGGCTTGGGGGACAGGGCCGCTTTCTTT.